This T cell receptor (beta chain) was observed in a study of CD8 T cells in Susac syndrome. In blood CD8+ and CD4+ T cells, TCR beta underwent sequencing. Isolation of CD8+ and CD4+ T cells was performed negatively, whereas enrichment of TEMRA cells was done by FACS. Findings and limits, study-wide: The study recognized that the number of individuals in its TCR sequencing and HLA analysis was relatively small.

To note about this clonotype: No antigen is known for it.

The RNA input was about 0.45 to 1 ug, and it was reverse transcribed with random hexamers. The immunoSEQ assay covered 54 Vbeta and 13 Jbeta segments for CDR3. TCRdb reanalysed the immunoSEQ multiplex PCR reads using MiXCR and keeps one entry per CDR3 protein. The sample lists approximately 200,000 distinct CDR3 sequences, 95% occurring once. Sequencing was performed on CD4+ T cells from PBMCs. The clonotype comes from a human donor with multiple sclerosis.

CDR3 region: CASSIQYGYTF. CDR3 coding DNA: TGTGCCAGTAGTATCCAGTATGGCTACACCTTC. The chain combines TRBV19 with TRBJ1-2; D is unresolved. Trimming cost V 3 bases and J 5 bases, with 4 bases left between them. In germline, CDR1 is LNHDA, CDR2 SQIVND (reference sequence). The CDR3 sequence is 11 residues long.